The entry below describes one T cell receptor beta chain. Patients from Seattle were sampled longitudinally, starting during active infection. Looked up from germline, CDR1 is PRHDT and CDR2 is FYEKMQ (reference sequence). V was cut by 2 bases and J by 6 bases, with 13 bases left in between. The CDR3 is 15 residues long. Profiling relied on immunoSEQ multiplex PCR, and the TCRdb table lists in-frame clones only, not all of them. The sample yields over 55,000 clones, 83% seen once. The source of the sample is a study of blood T cell repertoires in COVID-19. Study-wide background: Samples came from the United States, Italy and Spain, spanning acute and convalescent COVID-19. In each case, the material was cDNA or gDNA derived from T cells, B-cell-depleted T cells, or PBMCs.

What was sequenced was peripheral blood. The sequence derives from a man aged 50 or older with COVID-19, enrolled during active disease. The rearrangement links TRBV13 to TRBJ2-2; possible D gene TRBD1, 6 bases. This CDR3 is CASSLRDTISGELFF. CDR3 in DNA: TGTGCCAGCAGCTTAAGGGACACTATATCCGGGGAGCTGTTTTTT.